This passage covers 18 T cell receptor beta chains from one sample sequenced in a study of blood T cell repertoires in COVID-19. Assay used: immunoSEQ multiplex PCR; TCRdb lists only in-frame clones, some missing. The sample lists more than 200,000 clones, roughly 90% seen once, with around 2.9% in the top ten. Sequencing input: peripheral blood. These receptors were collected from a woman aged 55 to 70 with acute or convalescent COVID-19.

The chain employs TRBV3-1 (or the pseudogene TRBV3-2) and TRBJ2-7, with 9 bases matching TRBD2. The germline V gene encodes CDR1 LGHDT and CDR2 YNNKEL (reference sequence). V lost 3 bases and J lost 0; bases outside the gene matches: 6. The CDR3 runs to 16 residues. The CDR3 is CASSHRLAEFSYEQYF. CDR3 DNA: TGTGCCAGCAGCCACAGACTAGCGGAGTTCTCCTACGAGCAGTACTTC.

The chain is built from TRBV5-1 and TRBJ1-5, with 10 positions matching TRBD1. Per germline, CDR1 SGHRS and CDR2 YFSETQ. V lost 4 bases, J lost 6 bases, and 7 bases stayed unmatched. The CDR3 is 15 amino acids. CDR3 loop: CASSPTGGSFQPQHF. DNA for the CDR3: TGCGCCAGCAGCCCGACAGGGGGCTCGTTTCAGCCCCAGCATTTT.

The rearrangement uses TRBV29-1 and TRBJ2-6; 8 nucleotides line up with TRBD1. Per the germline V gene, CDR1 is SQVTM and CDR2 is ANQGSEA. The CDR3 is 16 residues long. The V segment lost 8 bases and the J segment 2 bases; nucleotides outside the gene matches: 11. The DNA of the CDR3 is TGCAGCACCCAGGGGGCGCCGGGGGCTGGGGCCAACGTCCTGACTTTC. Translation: CSTQGAPGAGANVLTF.

The CDR3 DNA is TGTGCCAGCAGCCGGCGGGAACGGACTGAAGCTTTCTTT. Protein sequence: CASSRRERTEAFF. The rearrangement links TRBV5-5 to TRBJ1-1, with D uncertain. V lost 4 bases and J 5 bases, leaving 12 bases between the germline ends. Germline V gene sequence: CDR1 SGHKS, CDR2 YYEKEE (reference sequence). The CDR3 is 13 residues long.

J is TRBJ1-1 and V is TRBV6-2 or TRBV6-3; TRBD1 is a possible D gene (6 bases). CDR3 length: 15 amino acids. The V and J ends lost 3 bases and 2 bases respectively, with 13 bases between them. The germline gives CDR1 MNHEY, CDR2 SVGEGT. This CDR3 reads CASSYGGVGNTEAFF. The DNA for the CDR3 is TGTGCCAGCAGTTATGGGGGCGTAGGAAACACTGAAGCTTTCTTT.

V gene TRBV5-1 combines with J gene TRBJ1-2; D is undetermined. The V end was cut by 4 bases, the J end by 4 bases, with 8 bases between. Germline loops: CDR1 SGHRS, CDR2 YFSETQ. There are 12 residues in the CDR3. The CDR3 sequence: CASSLSSYGYTF. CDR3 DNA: TGCGCCAGCAGCCTCTCCAGCTATGGCTACACCTTC.

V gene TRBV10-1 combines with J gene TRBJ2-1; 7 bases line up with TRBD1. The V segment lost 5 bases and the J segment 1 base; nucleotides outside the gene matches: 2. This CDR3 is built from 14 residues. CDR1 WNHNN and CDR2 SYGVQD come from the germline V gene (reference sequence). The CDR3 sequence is CASSRQGSYNEQFF. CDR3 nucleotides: TGCGCCAGCAGTAGACAGGGATCCTACAATGAGCAGTTCTTC.

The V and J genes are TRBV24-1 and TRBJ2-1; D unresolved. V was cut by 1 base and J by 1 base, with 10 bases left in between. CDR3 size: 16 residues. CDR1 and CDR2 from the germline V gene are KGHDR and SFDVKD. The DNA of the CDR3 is TGTGCCACCAGTGATTTAACGAGCGAATCCTACAATGAGCAGTTCTTC. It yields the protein CATSDLTSESYNEQFF.

The CDR3 reads CASSPTGLNNQPQHF. The DNA of the CDR3 is TGTGCCAGCAGTCCAACAGGGTTAAACAATCAGCCCCAGCATTTT. V is TRBV7-2 and J is TRBJ1-5; tentative D call: TRBD1 (6 bases). Trimming took off 6 bases at V and 3 bases at J, with 15 bases between the two ends. Germline CDR1 SGHTA, CDR2 FQGNSA. The CDR3 sequence is 15 residues long.

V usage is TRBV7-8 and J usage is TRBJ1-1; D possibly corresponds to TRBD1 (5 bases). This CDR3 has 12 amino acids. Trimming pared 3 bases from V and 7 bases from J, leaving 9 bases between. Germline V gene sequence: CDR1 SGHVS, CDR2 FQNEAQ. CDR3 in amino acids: CASSFRQREAFF. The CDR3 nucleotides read TGTGCCAGCAGCTTCAGACAGCGTGAAGCTTTCTTT.

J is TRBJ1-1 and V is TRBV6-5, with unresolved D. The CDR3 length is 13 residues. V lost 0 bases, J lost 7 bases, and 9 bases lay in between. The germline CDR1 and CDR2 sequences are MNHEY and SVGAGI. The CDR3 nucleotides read TGTGCCAGCAGTTACTCGAACAAAATTGAAGCTTTCTTT. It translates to CASSYSNKIEAFF.

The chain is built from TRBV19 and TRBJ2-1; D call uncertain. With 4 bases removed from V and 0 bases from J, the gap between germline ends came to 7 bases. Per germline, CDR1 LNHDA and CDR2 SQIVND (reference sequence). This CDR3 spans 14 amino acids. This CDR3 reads CASSKLSSYNEQFF. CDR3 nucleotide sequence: TGTGCCAGTAGTAAGCTGAGCTCCTACAATGAGCAGTTCTTC. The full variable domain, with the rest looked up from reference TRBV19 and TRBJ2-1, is DGGITQSPKYLFRKEGQNVTLSCEQNLNHDAMYWYRQDPGQGLRLIYYSQIVNDFQKGDIAEGYSVSREKKESFPLTVTSAQKNPTAFYLCASSKLSSYNEQFFGPGTRLTVL.

CDR3 nucleotides: TGTGCCAGCAGCTTAGCTACAGGGGAAGGTGTGGCCGGGGAGCTGTTTTTT. This codes for CASSLATGEGVAGELFF. This chain links TRBV11-3 with TRBJ2-2; 7 bases are shared with TRBD1. The germline V gene encodes CDR1 SGHNT and CDR2 YENEEA. The V and J ends lost 1 base and 6 bases, in that order; junction bases with no gene match: 11. The CDR3 covers 17 residues.

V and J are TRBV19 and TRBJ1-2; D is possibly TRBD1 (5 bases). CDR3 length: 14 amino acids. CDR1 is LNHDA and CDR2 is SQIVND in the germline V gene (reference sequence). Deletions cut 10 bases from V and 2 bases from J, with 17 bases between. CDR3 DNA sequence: TGTGCCACCCTCGGGATCCGGGGGAACTATGGCTACACCTTC. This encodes CATLGIRGNYGYTF.

The CDR3 region has the DNA TGCGCCAGCAGCTTGGCGACTAGCGGGAGCTTCCAAGAGACCCAGTACTTC. As protein: CASSLATSGSFQETQYF. This chain links TRBV5-1 with TRBJ2-5, with 12 bases that match TRBD2. This CDR3 contains 17 residues. CDR1 SGHRS and CDR2 YFSETQ come from the germline V gene. V was clipped by 0 bases and J by 1 base; unmatched bases: 4.

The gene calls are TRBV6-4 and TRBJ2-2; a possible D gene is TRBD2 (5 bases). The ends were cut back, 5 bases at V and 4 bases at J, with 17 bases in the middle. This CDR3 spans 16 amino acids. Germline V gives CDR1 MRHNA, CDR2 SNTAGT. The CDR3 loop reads CASSPRTGKGTGELFF. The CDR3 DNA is TGTGCCAGCAGTCCCAGGACTGGGAAGGGCACCGGGGAGCTGTTTTTT.

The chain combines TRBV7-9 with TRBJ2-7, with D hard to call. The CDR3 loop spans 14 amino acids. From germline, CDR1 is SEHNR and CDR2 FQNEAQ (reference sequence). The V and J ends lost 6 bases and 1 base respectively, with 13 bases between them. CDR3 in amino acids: CASSPFQASYEQYF. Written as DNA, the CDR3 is TGTGCCAGCAGTCCTTTCCAGGCTTCCTACGAGCAGTACTTC.

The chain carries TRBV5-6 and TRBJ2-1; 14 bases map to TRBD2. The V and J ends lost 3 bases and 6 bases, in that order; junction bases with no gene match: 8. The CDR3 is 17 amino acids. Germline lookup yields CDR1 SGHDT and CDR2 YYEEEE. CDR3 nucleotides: TGTGCCAGCAGCTGGATAAACGGACTAGCGGGAGGCAATGAGCAGTTCTTC. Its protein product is CASSWINGLAGGNEQFF.